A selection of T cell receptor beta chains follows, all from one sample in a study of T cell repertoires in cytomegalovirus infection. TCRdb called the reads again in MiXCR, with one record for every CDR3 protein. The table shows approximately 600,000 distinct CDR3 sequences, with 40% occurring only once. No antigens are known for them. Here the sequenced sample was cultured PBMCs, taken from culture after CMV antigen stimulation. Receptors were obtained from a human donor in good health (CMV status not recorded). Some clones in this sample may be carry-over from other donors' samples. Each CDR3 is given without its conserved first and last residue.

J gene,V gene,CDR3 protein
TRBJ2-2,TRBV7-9,ASSPLSQGNTGELF
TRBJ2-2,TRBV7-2,ASSFQTANTGELF
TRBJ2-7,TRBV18,ASSPSGTTYEQY
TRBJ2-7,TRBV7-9,ASSLGTSGTPYEQY
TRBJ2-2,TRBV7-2,ASSPPGLVIPGELF
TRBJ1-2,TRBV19,ASSTVGGGVYGYT
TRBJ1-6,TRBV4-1,ASSPSQGANSPLH
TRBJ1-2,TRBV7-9,ASSTPGSNYGYT
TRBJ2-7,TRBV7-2,ASSTRTGDEQY
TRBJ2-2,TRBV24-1,ATSEGPGQGRNTGELF
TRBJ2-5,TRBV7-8,ASSYRTSGGLYQETQY
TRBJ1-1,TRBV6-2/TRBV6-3,ASHRGRTEAF
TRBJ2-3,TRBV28,ASLLGGSIWDTQY
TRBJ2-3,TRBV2,ASRESGGASEDTQY
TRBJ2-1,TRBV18,ASSPHMEQNEQF
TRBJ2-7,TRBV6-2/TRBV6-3,ASRSGQGAAYEQY
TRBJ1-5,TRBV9,ASSALGGPNQPQH
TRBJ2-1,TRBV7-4,ASSFSLSYNEQF
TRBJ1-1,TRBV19,ASSMWLGMNTEAF
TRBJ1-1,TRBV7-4,ASSLVSAGRDAF